This T cell receptor beta chain was recorded in a study of shared clonotypes between healthy human individuals. For the study at large: Per donor, three plates held CD4 naive cells, three held CD4 memory, two held CD8 naive and one held CD8 memory.

CDR1 is SEHNR and CDR2 is FQNEAQ in the germline V gene (reference sequence). The CDR3 loop spans 11 amino acids. V gave up 4 bases and J gave up 7 bases, with 8 bases separating them. A deep-level run was used for the assay. Clones were sequenced by immunoSEQ multiplex PCR, and TCRdb holds only the in-frame ones, with some missing. The sample carries about 1.1 million clones, 75% to 85% recorded once. Adult donors, all healthy and HIV-negative, had no recent acute infections or vaccinations. Memory CD4+ cells were the fraction left after CD45RA+ naive selection. Sequences were obtained from memory CD4+ T cells from PBMCs. The subset was: CD45RA-negative fraction. This chain joins TRBV7-9 and TRBJ2-7; no clear D gene. The sequence came from a man between 18 and 29 years old in good health. Some clones in this sample may be carry-over from other donors' samples. The CDR3 loop reads CASSSSLEQYF. In nucleotides, the CDR3 is TGTGCCAGCAGCTCAAGTTTGGAGCAGTACTTC.